This TCR beta chain was sequenced for a study of T cell responses to AZD1222 COVID-19 vaccine. Here immunoSEQ multiplex PCR was the method, and the copy in TCRdb shows in-frame clones only, minus some. The sample shows around 120,000 clones, 90% to 95% of them seen only once. The CDR3 length is 17 residues. V was cut by 0 bases and J by 4 bases, with 17 bases left in between. Germline V CDR1 and CDR2: SGDLS, YYNGEE. The material sequenced was peripheral blood, taken on day 0 of AZD1222 vaccination. This clonotype was obtained from an adult in good health. J is TRBJ2-1 and V is TRBV9; D gene ambiguous. CDR3 nucleotides: TGTGCCAGCAGCGTAGGTCCTCCTCTTTCGGGTTACAATGAGCAGTTCTTC. Encoded protein: CASSVGPPLSGYNEQFF.